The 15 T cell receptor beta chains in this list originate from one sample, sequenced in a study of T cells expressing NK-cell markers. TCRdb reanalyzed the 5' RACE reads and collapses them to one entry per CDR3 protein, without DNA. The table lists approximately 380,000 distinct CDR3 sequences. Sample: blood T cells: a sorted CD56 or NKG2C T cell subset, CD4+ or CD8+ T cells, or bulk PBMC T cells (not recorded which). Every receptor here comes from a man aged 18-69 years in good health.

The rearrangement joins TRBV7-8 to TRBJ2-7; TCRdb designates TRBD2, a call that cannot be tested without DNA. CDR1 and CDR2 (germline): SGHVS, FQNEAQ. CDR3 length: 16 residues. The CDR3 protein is CASSLEVTGGAYEQYF.

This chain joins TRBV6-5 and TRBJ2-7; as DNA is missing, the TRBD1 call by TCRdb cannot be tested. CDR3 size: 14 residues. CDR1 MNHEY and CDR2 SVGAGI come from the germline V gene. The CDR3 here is CASSNRQGAGEQYF.

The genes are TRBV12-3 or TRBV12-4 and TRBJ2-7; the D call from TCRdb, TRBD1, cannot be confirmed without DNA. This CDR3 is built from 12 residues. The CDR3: CASAGTVYEQYF.

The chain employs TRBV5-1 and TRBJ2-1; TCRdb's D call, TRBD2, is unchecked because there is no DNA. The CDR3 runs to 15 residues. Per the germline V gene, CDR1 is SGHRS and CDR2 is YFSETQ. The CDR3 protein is CASTSSGGFYNEQFF.

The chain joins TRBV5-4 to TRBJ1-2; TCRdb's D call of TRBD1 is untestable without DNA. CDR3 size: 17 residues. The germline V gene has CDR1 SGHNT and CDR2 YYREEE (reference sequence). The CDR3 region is CASSSSRGQGVVGGYTF. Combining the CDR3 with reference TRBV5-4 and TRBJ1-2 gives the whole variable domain ETGVTQSPTHLIKTRGQQVTLRCSSQSGHNTVSWYQQALGQGPQFIFQYYREEENGRGNFPPRFSGLQFPNYSSELNVNALELDDSALYLCASSSSRGQGVVGGYTFGSGTRLTVV.

The CDR3 here is CASSFNRDSYEQYF. The chain is built from TRBV27 and TRBJ2-7. In germline, CDR1 is MNHEY, CDR2 SMNVEV (reference sequence). The CDR3 extends over 14 amino acids.

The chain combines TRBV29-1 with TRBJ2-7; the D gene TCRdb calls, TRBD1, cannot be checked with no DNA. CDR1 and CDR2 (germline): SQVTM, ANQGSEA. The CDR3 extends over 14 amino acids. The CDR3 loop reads CSAKSGTGFSEQYF.

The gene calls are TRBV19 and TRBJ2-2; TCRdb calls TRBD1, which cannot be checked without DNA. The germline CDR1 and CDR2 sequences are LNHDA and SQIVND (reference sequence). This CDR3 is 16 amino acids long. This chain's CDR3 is CASSSGTGSGTGELFF.

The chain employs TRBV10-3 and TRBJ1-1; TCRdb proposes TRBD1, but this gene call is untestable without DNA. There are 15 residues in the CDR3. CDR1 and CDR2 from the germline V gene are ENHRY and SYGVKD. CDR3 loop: CAISESGTMNTEAFF.

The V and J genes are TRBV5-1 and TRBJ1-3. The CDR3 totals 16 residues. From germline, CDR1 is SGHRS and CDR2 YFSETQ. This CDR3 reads CASSLPSGASGNTIYF.

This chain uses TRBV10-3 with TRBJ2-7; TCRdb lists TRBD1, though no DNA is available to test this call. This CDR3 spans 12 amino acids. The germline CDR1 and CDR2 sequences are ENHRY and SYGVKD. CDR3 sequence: CAISGSGAEQYF.

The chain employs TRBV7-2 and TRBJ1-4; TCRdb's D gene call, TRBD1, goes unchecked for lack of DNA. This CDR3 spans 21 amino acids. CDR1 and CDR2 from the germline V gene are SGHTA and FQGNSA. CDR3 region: CASSLAPFRDRKRSTNEKLFF.

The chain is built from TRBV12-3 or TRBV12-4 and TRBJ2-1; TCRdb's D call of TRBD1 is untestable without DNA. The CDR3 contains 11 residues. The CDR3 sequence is CASSTGFKLFF.

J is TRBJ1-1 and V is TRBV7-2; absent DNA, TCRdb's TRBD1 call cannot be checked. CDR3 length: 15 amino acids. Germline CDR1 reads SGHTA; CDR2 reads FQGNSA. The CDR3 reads CASRSQGRVNTEAFF.

The CDR3 sequence: CASSQFALPSYEQYF. The chain uses TRBV4-1 and TRBJ2-7; the TCRdb call, TRBD2, lacks DNA for checking. This CDR3 comprises 15 residues. Germline CDR1 is MGHRA and CDR2 is YSYEKL.